These T cell receptor beta chains were read from a single sample in a study of response to subunit inactivated influenza vaccine. TCRdb reprocessed the RT-PCR reads via MiXCR and lists one record per CDR3 protein. The table records around 760,000 distinct CDR3 sequences, approximately 15% of them present only once. This specimen consisted of PBMCs from blood, obtained approximately 15 days before vaccination. These TCRs come from a man aged 50 to 60 who received an inactivated influenza vaccine. The CDR3 runs from the conserved cysteine through the conserved F or W. A D gene is named only where the DNA matches it firmly. Size is omitted from some rows. Given values are once, few, many or a class for expanded clones.

>NA|TRBV20-1|TRBJ1-6|few
CSARDNVEGVNSPLHF
TGCAGTGCTAGAGATAATGTCGAGGGGGTAAATTCACCCCTCCACTTT
>NA|TRBV29-1|TRBJ2-1|many
CSVVGGRDYNEQFF
TGCAGCGTTGTCGGGGGGCGAGACTACAATGAGCAGTTCTTC
>NA|TRBV3-1|TRBJ2-7|NA
CASSQRGRLLYEQYF
TGTGCCAGCAGCCAACGGGGACGACTGCTTTACGAGCAGTACTTC
>NA|TRBV20-1|TRBJ2-1|few
CSGGSGMYNEQFF
TGCAGTGGAGGCTCCGGGATGTACAATGAGCAGTTCTTC
>NA|TRBV20-1|TRBJ2-2|NA
CSASLTGTQRANTGELFF
TGCAGTGCTAGTCTTACCGGGACCCAGAGGGCGAACACCGGGGAGCTGTTTTTT
>NA|TRBV6-2/TRBV6-3|TRBJ2-2|few
CASNTGRPDTGELFF
TGTGCCAGCAATACCGGACGCCCCGACACCGGGGAGCTGTTTTTT
>TRBD1|TRBV20-1|TRBJ2-5|NA
CSAALDRETQYF
TGCAGTGCTGCCCTGGACAGGGAGACCCAGTACTTC
>NA|TRBV7-9|TRBJ2-3|NA
CASSLAGGFSDTQYF
TGTGCCAGCAGCTTAGCGGGGGGCTTCTCAGATACGCAGTATTTT
>NA|TRBV15|TRBJ2-1|few
CATSRKLGSSYNEQFF
TGTGCCACCAGCAGAAAACTAGGGAGCTCCTACAATGAGCAGTTCTTC
>TRBD2|TRBV6-4|TRBJ2-1|few
CASSRFSGGAVRNVDEQFF
TGTGCCAGCAGCCGATTTTCCGGGGGGGCTGTAAGGAATGTCGATGAGCAGTTCTTC
>NA|TRBV28|TRBJ2-3|few
CASNSGRSTDTQYF
TGTGCCAGCAACTCGGGTAGGAGCACAGATACGCAGTATTTT
>NA|TRBV29-1|TRBJ2-7|many
CSVERDTLHEQYF
TGCAGCGTGGAAAGGGACACACTCCACGAGCAGTACTTC
>TRBD1|TRBV4-2|TRBJ1-6|few
CASSQAVKGAPGGSPLHF
TGTGCCAGCAGCCAAGCCGTAAAGGGGGCGCCTGGAGGATCACCCCTCCACTTT
>TRBD2|TRBV24-1|TRBJ2-1|few
CATEGLAGGYNEQFF
TGTGCCACCGAGGGCCTAGCGGGGGGATACAATGAGCAGTTCTTC
>TRBD2|TRBV4-3|TRBJ2-7|NA
CASSQDVEREVSYEQYF
TGCGCCAGCAGCCAAGATGTAGAGCGGGAGGTCTCCTACGAGCAGTACTTC
>NA|TRBV4-3|TRBJ1-4|many
CASSQDLGGRGMTNEKLFF
TGCGCCAGCAGCCAAGATCTTGGGGGCCGGGGTATGACAAATGAAAAACTGTTTTTT
>TRBD1|TRBV11-3|TRBJ2-1|NA
CASSYKPGQGGDEQFF
TGTGCCAGCAGCTATAAACCGGGACAGGGTGGGGATGAGCAGTTCTTC
>NA|TRBV4-2|TRBJ2-2|NA
CASSLAGRAGELFF
TGTGCCAGCAGCCTCGCAGGACGGGCCGGGGAGCTGTTTTTT
>NA|TRBV28|TRBJ1-1|NA
CASSFSGGPMNTEAFF
TGTGCCAGCAGTTTCAGCGGGGGGCCCATGAACACTGAAGCTTTCTTT
>NA|TRBV20-1|TRBJ1-1|NA
CSASRQVEAFF
TGCAGTGCTAGTCGCCAGGTGGAAGCTTTCTTT
>NA|TRBV28|TRBJ2-7|NA
CASSFFHRTYEQYF
TGTGCCAGCAGTTTTTTTCACCGAACCTACGAGCAGTACTTC
>TRBD1|TRBV27|TRBJ1-6|few
CASSSRNRGNSPLHF
TGTGCCAGCAGTTCCCGGAACAGGGGAAATTCACCCCTCCACTTT
>NA|TRBV20-1|TRBJ1-1|NA
CSAPLLRGYTEAFF
TGCAGTGCTCCTCTCCTCCGAGGGTACACTGAAGCTTTCTTT
>TRBD2|TRBV20-1|TRBJ2-1|few
CSARDGGGLNEQFF
TGCAGTGCCCGAGATGGCGGGGGGTTAAATGAGCAGTTCTTC
>NA|TRBV5-1|TRBJ2-3|NA
CASSPATSTDTQYF
TGCGCCAGCAGCCCAGCAACTAGCACAGATACGCAGTATTTT
>NA|TRBV4-1|TRBJ1-3|NA
CASSQGTGGNTIYF
TGCGCCAGCAGCCAAGGTACGGGGGGAAACACCATATATTTT
>TRBD1|TRBV6-1|TRBJ1-4|few
CASSDPKQGGGEKLFF
TGTGCCAGCAGTGATCCCAAACAGGGGGGAGGCGAAAAACTGTTTTTT
>TRBD2|TRBV7-8|TRBJ2-7|few
CASSLALSTSGAYEQYF
TGTGCCAGCAGCTTAGCGCTTTCTACTAGCGGGGCGTACGAGCAGTACTTC
>NA|TRBV7-2|TRBJ1-2|few
CASTEEGTFVGGYGYTF
TGTGCCAGCACCGAAGAGGGGACCTTCGTGGGGGGGTATGGCTACACCTTC
>NA|TRBV5-1|TRBJ2-5|NA
CASGETTQETQYF
TGCGCCAGCGGGGAGACAACCCAAGAGACCCAGTACTTC
>NA|TRBV4-1|TRBJ2-1|few
CASSQDRTDNEQFF
TGCGCCAGCAGCCAAGATCGTACGGACAATGAGCAGTTCTTC
>NA|TRBV15|TRBJ1-5|few
CATSFLGQPQHF
TGTGCCACCAGCTTCCTGGGGCAGCCCCAGCATTTT
>NA|TRBV5-6|TRBJ2-7|few
CASSSVSQGAYEQYF
TGTGCCAGCAGCTCCGTCAGTCAGGGAGCCTACGAGCAGTACTTC
>NA|TRBV19|TRBJ2-7|NA
CASSVTGKGAYEQYF
TGTGCCAGTAGTGTCACAGGGAAAGGGGCCTACGAGCAGTACTTC
>NA|TRBV7-9|TRBJ2-1|NA
CASSLSVEGEQFF
TGTGCCAGCAGCTTAAGTGTGGAGGGGGAGCAGTTCTTC
>NA|TRBV30|TRBJ2-2|few
CAWRAGGRTGELFF
TGTGCCTGGAGGGCCGGGGGCCGCACCGGGGAGCTGTTTTTT
>NA|TRBV20-1|TRBJ1-1|few
CSAQTGPNTEAFF
TGCAGTGCTCAGACAGGTCCTAACACTGAAGCTTTCTTT
>NA|TRBV20-1|TRBJ2-5|NA
CSARAGEETQYF
TGCAGTGCTAGGGCCGGGGAAGAGACCCAGTACTTC
>TRBD2|TRBV6-2/TRBV6-3|TRBJ2-3|few
CASSPTSGTPDTQYF
TGTGCCAGCAGTCCGACTAGCGGGACCCCAGATACGCAGTATTTT
>NA|TRBV7-9|TRBJ2-2|NA
CARTGVNTGELFF
TGTGCCAGGACCGGGGTAAACACCGGGGAGCTGTTTTTT
>TRBD2|TRBV7-8|TRBJ2-2|few
CASSFGLAGGGGELFF
TGTGCCAGCAGCTTTGGACTAGCGGGGGGTGGCGGGGAGCTGTTTTTT
>NA|TRBV4-3|TRBJ2-3|NA
CASSQAGRTDTQYF
TGCGCCAGCAGCCAGGCAGGGCGCACAGATACGCAGTATTTT
>TRBD2|TRBV10-3|TRBJ2-7|many
CAITGTSGYEQYF
TGTGCCATAACTGGGACTAGCGGCTACGAGCAGTACTTC
>NA|TRBV27|TRBJ2-7|few
CASSFSTAGAEQYF
TGTGCCAGCAGCTTCTCAACAGCCGGAGCCGAGCAGTACTTC
>NA|TRBV27|TRBJ2-7|NA
CASSSRPYEQYF
TGTGCCAGCAGTTCGCGGCCCTACGAGCAGTACTTC
>NA|TRBV6-6|TRBJ2-1|NA
CASSYLPDEQFF
TGTGCCAGCAGTTACTTACCAGATGAGCAGTTCTTC
>TRBD1|TRBV12-3/TRBV12-4|TRBJ1-2|NA
CASSWGTGEYGYTF
TGTGCCAGCAGCTGGGGGACAGGGGAGTATGGCTACACCTTC
>TRBD2|TRBV5-4|TRBJ2-5|NA
CASSTGTSVGETQYF
TGTGCCAGCAGCACGGGGACTAGCGTTGGGGAGACCCAGTACTTC